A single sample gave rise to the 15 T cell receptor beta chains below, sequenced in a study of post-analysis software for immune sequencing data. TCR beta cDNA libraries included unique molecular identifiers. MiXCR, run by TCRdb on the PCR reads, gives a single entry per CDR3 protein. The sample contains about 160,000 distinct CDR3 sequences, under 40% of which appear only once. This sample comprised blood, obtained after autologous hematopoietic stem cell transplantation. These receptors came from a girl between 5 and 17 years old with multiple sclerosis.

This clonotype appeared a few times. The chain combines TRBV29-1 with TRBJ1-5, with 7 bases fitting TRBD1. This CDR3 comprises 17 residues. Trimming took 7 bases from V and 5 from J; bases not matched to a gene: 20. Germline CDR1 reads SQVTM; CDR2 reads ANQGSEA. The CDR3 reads CSGLHTGTDFVHQPQHF. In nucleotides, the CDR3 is TGCAGCGGTCTTCACACAGGGACAGATTTCGTTCATCAGCCCCAGCATTTT.

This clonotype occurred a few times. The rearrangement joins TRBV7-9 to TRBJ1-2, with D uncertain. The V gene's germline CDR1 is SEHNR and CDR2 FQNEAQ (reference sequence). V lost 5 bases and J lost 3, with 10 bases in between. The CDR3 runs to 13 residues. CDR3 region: CASSPDGYYGYTF. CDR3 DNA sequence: TGTGCCAGCAGCCCGGACGGATACTATGGCTACACCTTC.

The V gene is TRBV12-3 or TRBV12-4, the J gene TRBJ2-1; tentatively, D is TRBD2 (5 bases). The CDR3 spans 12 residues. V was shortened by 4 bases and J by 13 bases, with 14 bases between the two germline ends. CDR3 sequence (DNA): TGTGCCAGCAGTTCGGAACTAGTCCCCCAGTTCTTC. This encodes CASSSELVPQFF.

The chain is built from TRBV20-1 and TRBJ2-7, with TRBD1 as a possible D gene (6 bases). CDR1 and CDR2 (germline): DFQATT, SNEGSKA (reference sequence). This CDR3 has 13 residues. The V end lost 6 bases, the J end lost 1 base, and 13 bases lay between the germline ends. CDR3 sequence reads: CSARQVASYEQYF. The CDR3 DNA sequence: TGCAGTGCGAGACAGGTGGCTTCCTACGAGCAGTACTTC.

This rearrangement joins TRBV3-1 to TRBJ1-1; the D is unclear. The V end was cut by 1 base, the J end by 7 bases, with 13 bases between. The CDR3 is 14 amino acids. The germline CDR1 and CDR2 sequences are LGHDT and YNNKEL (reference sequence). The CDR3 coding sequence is TGTGCCAGCAGCCAAGGGTTCATGCGCGGTGAAGCTTTCTTT. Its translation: CASSQGFMRGEAFF.

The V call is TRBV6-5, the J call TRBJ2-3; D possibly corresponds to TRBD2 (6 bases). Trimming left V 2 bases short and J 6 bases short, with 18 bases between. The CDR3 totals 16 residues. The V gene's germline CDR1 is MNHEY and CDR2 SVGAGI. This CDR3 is CASSYVGGSYLDTQYF. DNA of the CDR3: TGTGCCAGCAGTTACGTGGGAGGAAGCTATTTGGATACGCAGTATTTT.

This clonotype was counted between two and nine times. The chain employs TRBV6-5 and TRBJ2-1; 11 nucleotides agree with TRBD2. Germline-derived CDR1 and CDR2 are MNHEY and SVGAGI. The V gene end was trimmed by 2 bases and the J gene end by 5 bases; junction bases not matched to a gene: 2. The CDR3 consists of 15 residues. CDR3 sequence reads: CASSYRGLADNEQFF. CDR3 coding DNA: TGTGCCAGCAGTTACCGGGGACTAGCGGACAATGAGCAGTTCTTC.

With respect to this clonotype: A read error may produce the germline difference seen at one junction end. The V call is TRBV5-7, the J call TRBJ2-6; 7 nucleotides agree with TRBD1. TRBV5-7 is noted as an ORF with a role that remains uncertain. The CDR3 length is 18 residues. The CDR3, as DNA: TGTGCCAGCAGCCCGTGGGACAGTAGTAGCTCTGGGGCCAACGTCCGGACTTTC. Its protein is CASSPWDSSSSGANVRTF.

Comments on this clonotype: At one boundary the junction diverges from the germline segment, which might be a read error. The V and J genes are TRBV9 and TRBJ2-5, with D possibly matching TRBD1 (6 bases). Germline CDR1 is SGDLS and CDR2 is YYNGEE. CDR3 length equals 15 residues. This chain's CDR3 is CASSLTGTEWETRYF. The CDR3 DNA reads TGTGCCAGCAGCCTCACAGGGACGGAGTGGGAGACCCGGTACTTC.

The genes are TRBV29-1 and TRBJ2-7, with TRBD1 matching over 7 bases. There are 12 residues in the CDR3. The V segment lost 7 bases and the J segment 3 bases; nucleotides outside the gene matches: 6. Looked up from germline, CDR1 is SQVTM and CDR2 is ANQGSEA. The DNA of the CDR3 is TGCAGCGCCAGGGGACAGAACTACGAGCAGTACTTC. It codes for CSARGQNYEQYF.

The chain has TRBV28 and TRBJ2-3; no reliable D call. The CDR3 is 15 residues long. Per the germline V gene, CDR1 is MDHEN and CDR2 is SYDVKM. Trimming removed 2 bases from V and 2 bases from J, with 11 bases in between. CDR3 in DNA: TGTGCCAGCAGTTTAGCTAGGTGGGACACAGATACGCAGTATTTT. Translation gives CASSLARWDTDTQYF.

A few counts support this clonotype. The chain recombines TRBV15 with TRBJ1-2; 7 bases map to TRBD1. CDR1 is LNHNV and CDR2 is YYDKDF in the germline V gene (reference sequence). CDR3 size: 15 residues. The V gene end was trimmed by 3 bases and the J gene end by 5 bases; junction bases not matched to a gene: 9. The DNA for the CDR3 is TGTGCCACCAGCAGGGCTCTAACAGGGGAGTATGGCTACACCTTC. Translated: CATSRALTGEYGYTF.

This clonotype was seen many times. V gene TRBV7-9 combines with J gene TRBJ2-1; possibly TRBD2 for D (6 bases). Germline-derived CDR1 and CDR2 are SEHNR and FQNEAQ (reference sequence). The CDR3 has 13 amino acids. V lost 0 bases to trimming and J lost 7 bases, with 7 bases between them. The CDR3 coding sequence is TGTGCCAGCAGCTTAGCGGGAGGTAATGAGCAGTTCTTC. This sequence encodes CASSLAGGNEQFF.

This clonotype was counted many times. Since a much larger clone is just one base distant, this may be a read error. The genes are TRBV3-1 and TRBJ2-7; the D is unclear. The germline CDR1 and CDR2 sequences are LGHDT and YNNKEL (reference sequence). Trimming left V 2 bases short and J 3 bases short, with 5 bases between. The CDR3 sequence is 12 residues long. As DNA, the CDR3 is TGTGCCAGCAGCCAAAACAGCTACGAGCAGTACTTC. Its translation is CASSQNSYEQYF.

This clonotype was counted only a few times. CDR3 region: CASSQEPGQGHYGYTF. In DNA, the CDR3 is TGCGCCAGCAGCCAAGAACCGGGACAGGGCCACTATGGCTACACCTTC. J is TRBJ1-2 and V is TRBV4-3; the match to TRBD1 covers 9 bases. The V gene end was trimmed by 0 bases and the J gene end by 3 bases; junction bases not matched to a gene: 5. The CDR3 runs to 16 residues. Germline V CDR1 and CDR2: LGHNA, YSLEER.